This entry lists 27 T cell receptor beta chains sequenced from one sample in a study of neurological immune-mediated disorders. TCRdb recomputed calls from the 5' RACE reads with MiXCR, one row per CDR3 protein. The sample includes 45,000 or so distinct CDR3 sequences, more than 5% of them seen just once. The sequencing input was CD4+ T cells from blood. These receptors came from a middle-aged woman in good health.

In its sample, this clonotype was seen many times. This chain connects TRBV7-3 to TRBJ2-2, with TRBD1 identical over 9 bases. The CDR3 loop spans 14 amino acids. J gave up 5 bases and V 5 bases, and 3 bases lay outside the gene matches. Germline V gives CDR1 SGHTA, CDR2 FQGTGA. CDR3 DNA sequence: TGTGCCAGCAGCCGGGGGACAGGGACCGGGGAGCTGTTTTTT. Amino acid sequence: CASSRGTGTGELFF.

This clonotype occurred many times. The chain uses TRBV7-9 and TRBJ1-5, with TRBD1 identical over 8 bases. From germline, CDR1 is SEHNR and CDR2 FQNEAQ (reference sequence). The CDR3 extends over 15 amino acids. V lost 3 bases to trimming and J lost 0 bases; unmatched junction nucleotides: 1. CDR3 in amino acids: CASSFDRGSNQPQHF. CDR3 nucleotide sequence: TGTGCCAGCAGCTTCGACAGGGGTAGCAATCAGCCCCAGCATTTT.

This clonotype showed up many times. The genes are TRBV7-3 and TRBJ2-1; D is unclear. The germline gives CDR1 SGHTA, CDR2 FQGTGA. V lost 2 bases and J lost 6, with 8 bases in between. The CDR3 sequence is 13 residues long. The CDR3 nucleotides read TGTGCCAGCAGCTTAGGGCCCACCAATGAGCAGTTCTTC. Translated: CASSLGPTNEQFF.

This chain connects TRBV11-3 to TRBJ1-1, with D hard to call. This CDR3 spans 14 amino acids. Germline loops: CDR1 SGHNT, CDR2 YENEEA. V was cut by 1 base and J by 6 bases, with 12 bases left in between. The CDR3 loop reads CASSLGNREAEAFF. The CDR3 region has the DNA TGTGCCAGCAGCTTAGGCAATCGGGAGGCTGAAGCTTTCTTT.

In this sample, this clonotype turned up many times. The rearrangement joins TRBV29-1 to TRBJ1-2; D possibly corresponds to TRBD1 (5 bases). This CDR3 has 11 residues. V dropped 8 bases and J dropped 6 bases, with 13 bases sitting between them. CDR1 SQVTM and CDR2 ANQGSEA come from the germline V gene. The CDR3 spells CSSIGGNGYTF. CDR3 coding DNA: TGCAGCTCCATCGGGGGGAATGGCTACACCTTC.

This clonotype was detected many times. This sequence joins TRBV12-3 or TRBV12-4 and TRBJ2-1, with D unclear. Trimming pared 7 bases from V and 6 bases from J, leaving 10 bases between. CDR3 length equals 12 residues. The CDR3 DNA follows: TGTGCCAGCAATCCGGCGACCAATGAGCAGTTCTTC. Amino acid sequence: CASNPATNEQFF.

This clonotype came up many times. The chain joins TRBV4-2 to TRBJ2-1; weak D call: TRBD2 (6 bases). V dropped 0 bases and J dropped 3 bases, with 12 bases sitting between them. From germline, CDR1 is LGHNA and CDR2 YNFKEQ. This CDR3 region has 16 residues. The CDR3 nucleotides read TGTGCCAGCAGCCAAGAAGGCGGGAACTACTACAATGAGCAGTTCTTC. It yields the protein CASSQEGGNYYNEQFF.

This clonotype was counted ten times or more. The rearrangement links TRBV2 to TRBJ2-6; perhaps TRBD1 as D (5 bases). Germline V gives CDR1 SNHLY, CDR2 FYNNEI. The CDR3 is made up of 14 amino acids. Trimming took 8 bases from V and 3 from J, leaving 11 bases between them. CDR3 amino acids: CASSQGGGANVLTF. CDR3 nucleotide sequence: TGTGCCAGCTCCCAGGGTGGTGGGGCCAACGTCCTGACTTTC.

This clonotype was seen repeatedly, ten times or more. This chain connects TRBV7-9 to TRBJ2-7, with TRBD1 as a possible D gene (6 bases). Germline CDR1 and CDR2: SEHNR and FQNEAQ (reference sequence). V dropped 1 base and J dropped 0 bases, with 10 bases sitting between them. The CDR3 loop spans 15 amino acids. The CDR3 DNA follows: TGTGCCAGCAGCTTAGTAGGACAGTTCTCCTACGAGCAGTACTTC. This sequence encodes CASSLVGQFSYEQYF.

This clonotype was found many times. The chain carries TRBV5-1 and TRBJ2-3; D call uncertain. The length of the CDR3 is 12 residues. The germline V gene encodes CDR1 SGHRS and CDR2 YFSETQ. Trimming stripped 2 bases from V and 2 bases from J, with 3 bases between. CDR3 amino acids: CASSLTTDTQYF. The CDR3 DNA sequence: TGCGCCAGCAGCTTAACCACAGATACGCAGTATTTT.

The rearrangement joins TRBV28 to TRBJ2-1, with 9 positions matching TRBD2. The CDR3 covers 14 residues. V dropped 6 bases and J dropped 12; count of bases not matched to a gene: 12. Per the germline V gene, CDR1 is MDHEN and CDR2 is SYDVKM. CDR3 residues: CASSRSGSANTQFF. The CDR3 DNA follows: TGTGCCAGCAGCCGTAGCGGGAGCGCAAATACGCAGTTCTTC. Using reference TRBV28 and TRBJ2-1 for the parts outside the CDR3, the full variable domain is DVKVTQSSRYLVKRTGEKVFLECVQDMDHENMFWYRQDPGLGLRLIYFSYDVKMKEKGDIPEGYSVSREKKERFSLILESASTNQTSMYLCASSRSGSANTQFFGPGTRLTVL.

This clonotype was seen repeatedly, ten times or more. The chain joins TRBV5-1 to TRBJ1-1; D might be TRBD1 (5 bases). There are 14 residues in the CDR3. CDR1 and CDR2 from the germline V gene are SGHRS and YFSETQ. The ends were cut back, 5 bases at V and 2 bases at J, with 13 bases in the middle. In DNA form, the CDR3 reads TGCGCCAGCAGACAGTGGGGGGGAAACACTGAAGCTTTCTTT. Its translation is CASRQWGGNTEAFF.

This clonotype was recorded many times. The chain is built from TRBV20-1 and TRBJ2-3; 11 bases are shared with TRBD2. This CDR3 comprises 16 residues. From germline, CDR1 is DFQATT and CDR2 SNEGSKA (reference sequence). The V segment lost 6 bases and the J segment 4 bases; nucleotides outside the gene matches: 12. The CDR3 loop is CSASFLTSGSSDTQYF. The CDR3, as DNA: TGCAGTGCCTCCTTCCTCACTAGCGGGAGCTCAGATACGCAGTATTTT.

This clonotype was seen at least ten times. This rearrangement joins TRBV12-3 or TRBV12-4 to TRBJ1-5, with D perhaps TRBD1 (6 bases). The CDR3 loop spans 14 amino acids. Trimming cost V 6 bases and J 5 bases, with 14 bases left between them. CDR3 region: CASSFTGFHQPQHF. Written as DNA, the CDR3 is TGTGCCAGCAGCTTTACAGGGTTCCATCAGCCCCAGCATTTT.

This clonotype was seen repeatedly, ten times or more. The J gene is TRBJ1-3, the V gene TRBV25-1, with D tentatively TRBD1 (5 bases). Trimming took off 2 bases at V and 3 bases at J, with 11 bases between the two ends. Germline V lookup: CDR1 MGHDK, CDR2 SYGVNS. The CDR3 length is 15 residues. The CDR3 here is CASSEGGVGGNTIYF. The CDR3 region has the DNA TGTGCCAGCAGTGAAGGAGGGGTTGGTGGAAACACCATATATTTT.

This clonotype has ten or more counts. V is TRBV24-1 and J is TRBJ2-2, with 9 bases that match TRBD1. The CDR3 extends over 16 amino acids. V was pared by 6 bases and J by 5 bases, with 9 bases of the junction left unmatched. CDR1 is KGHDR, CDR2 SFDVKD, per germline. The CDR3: CATSPPDRGSTGELFF. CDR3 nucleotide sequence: TGTGCCACCAGTCCTCCTGACAGGGGGTCTACCGGGGAGCTGTTTTTT.

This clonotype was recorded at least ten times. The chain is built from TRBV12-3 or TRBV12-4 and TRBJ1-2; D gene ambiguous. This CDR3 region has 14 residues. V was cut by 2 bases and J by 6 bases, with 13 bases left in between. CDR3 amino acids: CASSLRASGDGYTF. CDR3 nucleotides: TGTGCCAGCAGTTTAAGGGCCTCCGGAGATGGCTACACCTTC.

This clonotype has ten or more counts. For the CDR3, the DNA is TGCAGTGCCCAGCCCGCCGTGCCCACTGAGACCCAGTACTTC. Its protein is CSAQPAVPTETQYF. The gene calls are TRBV20-1 and TRBJ2-5, with D uncertain. The CDR3 has 14 residues. Germline loops: CDR1 DFQATT, CDR2 SNEGSKA (reference sequence). V was shortened by 6 bases and J by 5 bases, with 19 bases between the two germline ends.

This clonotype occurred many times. CDR3 sequence: CASSQGGPNTGELFF. In nucleotides, the CDR3 is TGTGCCAGCAGCCAAGGGGGCCCGAACACCGGGGAGCTGTTTTTT. This sequence joins TRBV3-1 and TRBJ2-2, with a tentative D call TRBD1 (5 bases). The CDR3 extends over 15 amino acids. Germline V gene lookup returns CDR1 LGHDT and CDR2 YNNKEL (reference sequence). Trimming took off 1 base at V and 0 bases at J, with 6 bases between the two ends.

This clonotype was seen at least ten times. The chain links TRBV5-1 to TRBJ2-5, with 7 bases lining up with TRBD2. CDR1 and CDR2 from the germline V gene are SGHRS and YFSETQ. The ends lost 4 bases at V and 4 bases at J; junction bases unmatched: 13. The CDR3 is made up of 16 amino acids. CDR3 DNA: TGCGCCAGCAGCAGCGGACTAGTTAAACAAGGAGAGACCCAGTACTTC. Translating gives CASSSGLVKQGETQYF.

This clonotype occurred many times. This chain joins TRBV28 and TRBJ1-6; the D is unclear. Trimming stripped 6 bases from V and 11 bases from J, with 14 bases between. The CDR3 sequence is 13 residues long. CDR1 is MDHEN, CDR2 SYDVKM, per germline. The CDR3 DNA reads TGTGCCAGCAGCACACTCCAGGAGGCACCCCTCCACTTT. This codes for CASSTLQEAPLHF.

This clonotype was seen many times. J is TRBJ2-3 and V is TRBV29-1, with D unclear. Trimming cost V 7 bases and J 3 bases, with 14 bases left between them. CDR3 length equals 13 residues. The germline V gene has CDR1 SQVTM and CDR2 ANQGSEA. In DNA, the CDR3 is TGCAGCGGGAGCACCGGTTGGACAGATACGCAGTATTTT. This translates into CSGSTGWTDTQYF.

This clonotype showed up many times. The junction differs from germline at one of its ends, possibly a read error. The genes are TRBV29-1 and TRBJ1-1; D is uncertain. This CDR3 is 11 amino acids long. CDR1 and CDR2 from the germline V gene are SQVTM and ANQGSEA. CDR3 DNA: TGCAGCGTTGATACGAACCCTGAAGCTTTCTTT. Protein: CSVDTNPEAFF.

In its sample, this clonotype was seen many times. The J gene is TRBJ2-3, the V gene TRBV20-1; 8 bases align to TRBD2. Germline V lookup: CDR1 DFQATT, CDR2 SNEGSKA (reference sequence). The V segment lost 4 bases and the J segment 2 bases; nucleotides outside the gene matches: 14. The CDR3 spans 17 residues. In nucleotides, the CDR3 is TGCAGTGCTACTGACACCCGACTAGCGCGTGCCACAGATACGCAGTATTTT. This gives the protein CSATDTRLARATDTQYF.

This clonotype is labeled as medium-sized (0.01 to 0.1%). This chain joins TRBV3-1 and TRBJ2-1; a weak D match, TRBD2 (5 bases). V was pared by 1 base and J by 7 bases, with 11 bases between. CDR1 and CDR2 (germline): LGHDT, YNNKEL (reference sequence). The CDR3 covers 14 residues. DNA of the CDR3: TGTGCCAGCAGCCAAGCTAGCTTCTTTAATGAGCAGTTCTTC. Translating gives CASSQASFFNEQFF.

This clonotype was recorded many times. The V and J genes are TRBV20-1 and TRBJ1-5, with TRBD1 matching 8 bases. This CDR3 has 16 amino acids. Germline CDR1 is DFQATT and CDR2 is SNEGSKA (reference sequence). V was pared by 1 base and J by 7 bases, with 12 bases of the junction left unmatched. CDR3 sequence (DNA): TGCAGTGCTAGAGGCTCGACAGGGGTTGAGGGGCAGCCCCAGCATTTT. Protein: CSARGSTGVEGQPQHF.

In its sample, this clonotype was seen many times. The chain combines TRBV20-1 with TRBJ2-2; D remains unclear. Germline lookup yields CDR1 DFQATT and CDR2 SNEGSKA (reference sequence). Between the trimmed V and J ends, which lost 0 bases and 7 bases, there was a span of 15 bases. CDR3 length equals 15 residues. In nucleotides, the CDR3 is TGCAGTGCTAGAGATCGGATGACATCTAGCGGGGAGCTGTTTTTT. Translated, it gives CSARDRMTSSGELFF.